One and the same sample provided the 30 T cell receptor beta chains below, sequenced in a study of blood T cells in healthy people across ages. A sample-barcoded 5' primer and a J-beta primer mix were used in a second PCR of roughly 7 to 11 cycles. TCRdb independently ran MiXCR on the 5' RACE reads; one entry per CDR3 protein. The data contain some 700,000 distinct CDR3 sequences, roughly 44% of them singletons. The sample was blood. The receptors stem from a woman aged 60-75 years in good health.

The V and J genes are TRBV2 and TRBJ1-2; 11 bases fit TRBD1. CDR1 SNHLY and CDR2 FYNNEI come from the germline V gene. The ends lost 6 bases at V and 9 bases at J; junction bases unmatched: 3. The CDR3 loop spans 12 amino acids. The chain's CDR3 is CASSRDRGSYTF. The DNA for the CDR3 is TGTGCCAGCAGCAGGGACAGGGGGAGCTACACCTTC.

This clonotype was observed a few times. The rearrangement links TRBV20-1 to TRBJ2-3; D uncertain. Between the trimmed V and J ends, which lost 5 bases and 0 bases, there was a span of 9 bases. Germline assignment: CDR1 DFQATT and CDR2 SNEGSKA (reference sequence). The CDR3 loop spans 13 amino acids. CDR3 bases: TGCAGTGCTGAGCCCTCCAGCACAGATACGCAGTATTTT. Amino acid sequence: CSAEPSSTDTQYF.

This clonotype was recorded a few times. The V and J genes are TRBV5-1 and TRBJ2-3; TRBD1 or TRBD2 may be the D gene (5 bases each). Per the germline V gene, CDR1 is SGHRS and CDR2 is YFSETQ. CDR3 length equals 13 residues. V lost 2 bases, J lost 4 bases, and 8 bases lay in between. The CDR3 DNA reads TGCGCCAGCAGCTTATGGGGACCAGATACGCAGTATTTT. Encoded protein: CASSLWGPDTQYF.

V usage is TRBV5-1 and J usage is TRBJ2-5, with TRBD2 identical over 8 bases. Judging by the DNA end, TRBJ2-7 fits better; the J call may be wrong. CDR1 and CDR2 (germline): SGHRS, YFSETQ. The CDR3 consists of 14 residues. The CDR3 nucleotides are TGCGCCAGCCACCCGGGAGGGAGTGTCTACGAGCAGTACTTC. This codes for CASHPGGSVYEQYF.

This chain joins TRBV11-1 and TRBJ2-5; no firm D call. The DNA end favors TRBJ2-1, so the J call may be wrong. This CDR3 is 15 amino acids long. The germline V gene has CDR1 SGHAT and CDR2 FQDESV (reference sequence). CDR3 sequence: CASSPQSTRQETQFF. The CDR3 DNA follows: TGTGCCAGCAGCCCTCAATCGACCCGACAAGAGACCCAGTTCTTC.

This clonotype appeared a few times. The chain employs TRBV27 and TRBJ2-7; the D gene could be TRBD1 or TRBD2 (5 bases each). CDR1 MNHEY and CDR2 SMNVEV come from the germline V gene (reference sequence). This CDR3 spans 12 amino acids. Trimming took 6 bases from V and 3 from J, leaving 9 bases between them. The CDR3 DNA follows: TGTGCCAGCAGCATGAGGGGCTACGAGCAGTACTTC. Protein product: CASSMRGYEQYF.

The CDR3 region has the DNA TGTGCCAGCAGTGGCCGTGGGACTAGCCTTAATGAGCAGTTCTTC. It yields the protein CASSGRGTSLNEQFF. The rearrangement links TRBV6-6 to TRBJ2-1, with 9 bases lining up with TRBD2. The V segment lost 5 bases and the J segment 7 bases; nucleotides outside the gene matches: 9. In germline, CDR1 is MNHNY, CDR2 SVGAGI (reference sequence). The CDR3 sequence is 15 residues long.

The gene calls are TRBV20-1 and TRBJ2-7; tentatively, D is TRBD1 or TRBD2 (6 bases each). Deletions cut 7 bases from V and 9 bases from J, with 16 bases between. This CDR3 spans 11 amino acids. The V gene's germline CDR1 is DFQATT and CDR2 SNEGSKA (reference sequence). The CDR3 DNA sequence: TGCAGTGGGGGGCGGGACCTTGGGCAGTACTTC. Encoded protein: CSGGRDLGQYF.

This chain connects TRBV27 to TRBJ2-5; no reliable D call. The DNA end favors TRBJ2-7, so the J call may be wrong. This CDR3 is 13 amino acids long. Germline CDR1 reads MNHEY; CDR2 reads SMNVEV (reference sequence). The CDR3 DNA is TGTGCCAGCAGCCCCCTCACGGGTGGCGAGCAGTACTTC. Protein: CASSPLTGGEQYF.

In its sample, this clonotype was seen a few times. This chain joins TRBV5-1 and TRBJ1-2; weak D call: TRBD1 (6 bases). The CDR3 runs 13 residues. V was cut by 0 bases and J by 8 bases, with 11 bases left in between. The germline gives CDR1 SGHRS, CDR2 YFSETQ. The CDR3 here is CASSLASGEGYTF. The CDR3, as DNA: TGCGCCAGCAGCTTGGCCTCAGGGGAAGGCTACACCTTC.

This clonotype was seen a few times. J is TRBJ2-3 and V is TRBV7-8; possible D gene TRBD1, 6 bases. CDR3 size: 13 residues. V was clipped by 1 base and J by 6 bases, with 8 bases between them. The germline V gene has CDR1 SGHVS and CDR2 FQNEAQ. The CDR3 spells CASSLGQDDTQYF. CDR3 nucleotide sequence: TGTGCCAGCAGCTTAGGACAGGACGATACGCAGTATTTT.

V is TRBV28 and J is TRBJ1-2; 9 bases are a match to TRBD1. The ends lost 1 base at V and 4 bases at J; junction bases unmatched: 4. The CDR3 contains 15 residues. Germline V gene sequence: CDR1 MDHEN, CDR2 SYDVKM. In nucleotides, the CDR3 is TGTGCCAGCAGTTTATCCCGGACAGGGGCCTATGGCTACACCTTC. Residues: CASSLSRTGAYGYTF.

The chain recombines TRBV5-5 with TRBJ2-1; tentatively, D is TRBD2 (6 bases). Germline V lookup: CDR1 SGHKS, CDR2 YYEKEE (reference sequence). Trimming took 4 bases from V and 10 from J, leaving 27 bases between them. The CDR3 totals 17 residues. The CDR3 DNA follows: TGTGCCAGCAGCCATGATACGGGACTTTCCGTTATCGGGGAGCAGTTCTTC. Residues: CASSHDTGLSVIGEQFF.

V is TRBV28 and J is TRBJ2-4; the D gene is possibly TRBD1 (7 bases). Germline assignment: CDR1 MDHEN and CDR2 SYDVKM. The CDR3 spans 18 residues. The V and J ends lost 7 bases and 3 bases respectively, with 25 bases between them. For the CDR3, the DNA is TGTGCCAGCACCAAAGGGGGCGCGACAGACGGGGGCAAAAACATTCAGTACTTC. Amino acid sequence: CASTKGGATDGGKNIQYF.

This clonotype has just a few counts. CDR3 in amino acids: CSAREPFSYNEQFF. CDR3 bases: TGCAGTGCTAGAGAACCATTCTCCTACAATGAGCAGTTCTTC. The V and J genes are TRBV20-1 and TRBJ2-1; no definite D call. The CDR3 has 14 amino acids. V gave up 0 bases and J gave up 0 bases, with 6 bases separating them. Germline V gives CDR1 DFQATT, CDR2 SNEGSKA (reference sequence).

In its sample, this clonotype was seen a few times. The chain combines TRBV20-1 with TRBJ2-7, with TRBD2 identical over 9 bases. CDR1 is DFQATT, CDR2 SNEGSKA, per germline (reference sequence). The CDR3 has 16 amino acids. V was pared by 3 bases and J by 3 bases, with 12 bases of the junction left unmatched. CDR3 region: CSARAHSGRSNYEQYF. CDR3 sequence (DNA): TGCAGTGCTAGGGCTCATAGCGGGAGATCGAACTACGAGCAGTACTTC.

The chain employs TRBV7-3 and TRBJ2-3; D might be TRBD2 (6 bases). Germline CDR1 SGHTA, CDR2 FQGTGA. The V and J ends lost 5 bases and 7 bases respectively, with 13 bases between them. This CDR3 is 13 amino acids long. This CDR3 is CASSKGGTHTQYF. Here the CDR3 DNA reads TGTGCCAGCAGCAAAGGCGGGACTCATACGCAGTATTTT.

As DNA, the CDR3 is TGTGCCAGCAGTCCTGTCGGACAGGGTTCAGATACGCAGTATTTT. This gives the protein CASSPVGQGSDTQYF. The rearrangement joins TRBV12-3 or TRBV12-4 to TRBJ2-3; 8 nucleotides line up with TRBD1. V shed 5 bases and J 4 bases; nucleotides not matched to a gene: 8. CDR3 length: 15 residues.

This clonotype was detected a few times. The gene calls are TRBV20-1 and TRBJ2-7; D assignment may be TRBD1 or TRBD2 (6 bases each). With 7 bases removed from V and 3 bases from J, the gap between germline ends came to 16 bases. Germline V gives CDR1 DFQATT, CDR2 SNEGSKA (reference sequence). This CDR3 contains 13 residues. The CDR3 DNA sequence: TGCAGTGTTTGGAGGGGGGTAGGCTACGAGCAGTACTTC. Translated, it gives CSVWRGVGYEQYF.

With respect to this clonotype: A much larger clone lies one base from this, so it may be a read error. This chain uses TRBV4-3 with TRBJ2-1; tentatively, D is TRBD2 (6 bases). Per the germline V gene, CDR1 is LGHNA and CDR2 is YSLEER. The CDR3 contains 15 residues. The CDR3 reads CASGQEPGSGREQFF. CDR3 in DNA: TGCGCCAGCGGCCAAGAACCCGGGAGTGGGCGTGAGCAGTTCTTC.

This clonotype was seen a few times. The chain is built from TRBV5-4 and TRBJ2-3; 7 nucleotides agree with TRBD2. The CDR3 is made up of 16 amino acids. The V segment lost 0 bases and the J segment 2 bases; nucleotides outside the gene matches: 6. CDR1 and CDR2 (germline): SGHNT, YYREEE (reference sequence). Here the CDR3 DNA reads TGTGCCAGCAGCTTGGCCAGTCTAGCGGTCACAGATACGCAGTATTTT. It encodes CASSLASLAVTDTQYF.

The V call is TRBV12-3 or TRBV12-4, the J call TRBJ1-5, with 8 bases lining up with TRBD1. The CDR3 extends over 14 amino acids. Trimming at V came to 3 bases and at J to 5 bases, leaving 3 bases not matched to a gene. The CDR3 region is CASSFATGDQPQHF. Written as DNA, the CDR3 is TGTGCCAGCAGTTTCGCGACAGGGGATCAGCCCCAGCATTTT.

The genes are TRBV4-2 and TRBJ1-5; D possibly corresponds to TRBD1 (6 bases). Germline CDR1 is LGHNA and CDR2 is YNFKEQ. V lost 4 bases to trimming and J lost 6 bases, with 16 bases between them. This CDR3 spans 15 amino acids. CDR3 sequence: CASSLEGGGSQPQHF. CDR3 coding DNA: TGTGCCAGCAGCCTCGAAGGGGGGGGCAGTCAGCCCCAGCATTTT.

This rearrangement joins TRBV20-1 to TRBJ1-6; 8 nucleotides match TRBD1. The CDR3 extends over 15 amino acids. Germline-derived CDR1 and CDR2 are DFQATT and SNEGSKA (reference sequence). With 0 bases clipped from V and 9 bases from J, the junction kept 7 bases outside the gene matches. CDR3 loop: CSARDAGGVGSPLHF. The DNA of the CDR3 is TGCAGTGCTAGAGATGCAGGGGGCGTTGGTTCACCCCTCCACTTT.

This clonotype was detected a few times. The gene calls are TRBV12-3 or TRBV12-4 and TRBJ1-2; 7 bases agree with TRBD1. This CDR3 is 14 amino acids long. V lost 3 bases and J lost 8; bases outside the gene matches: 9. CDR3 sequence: CASSLAGGIDGYTF. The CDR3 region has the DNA TGTGCCAGCAGTTTGGCAGGGGGGATTGACGGCTACACCTTC.

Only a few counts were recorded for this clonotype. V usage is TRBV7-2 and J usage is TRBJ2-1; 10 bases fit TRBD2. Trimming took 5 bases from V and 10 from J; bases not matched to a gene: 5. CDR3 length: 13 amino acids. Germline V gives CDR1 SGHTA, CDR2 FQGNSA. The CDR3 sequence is CASSPQREGEQFF. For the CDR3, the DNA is TGTGCCAGCAGCCCCCAGCGGGAGGGAGAGCAGTTCTTC.

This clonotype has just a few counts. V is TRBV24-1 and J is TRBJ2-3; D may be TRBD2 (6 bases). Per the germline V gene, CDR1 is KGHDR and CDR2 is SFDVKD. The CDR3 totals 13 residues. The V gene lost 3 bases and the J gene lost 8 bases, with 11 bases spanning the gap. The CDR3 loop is CATSDGHGGTQYF. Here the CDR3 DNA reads TGTGCCACCAGTGATGGCCACGGGGGTACGCAGTATTTT.

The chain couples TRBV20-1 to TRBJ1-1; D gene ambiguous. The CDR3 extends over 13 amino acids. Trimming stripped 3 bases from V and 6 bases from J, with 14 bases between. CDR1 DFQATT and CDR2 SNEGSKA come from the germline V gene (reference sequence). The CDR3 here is CSARAGPRAEAFF. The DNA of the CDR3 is TGCAGTGCTAGGGCCGGTCCGCGGGCTGAAGCTTTCTTT.

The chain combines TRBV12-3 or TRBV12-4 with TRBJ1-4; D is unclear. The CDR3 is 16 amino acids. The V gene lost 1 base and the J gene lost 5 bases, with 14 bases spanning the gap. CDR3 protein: CASSLGTHGGNEKLFF. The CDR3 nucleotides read TGTGCCAGCAGTTTAGGAACACACGGAGGAAATGAAAAACTGTTTTTT.

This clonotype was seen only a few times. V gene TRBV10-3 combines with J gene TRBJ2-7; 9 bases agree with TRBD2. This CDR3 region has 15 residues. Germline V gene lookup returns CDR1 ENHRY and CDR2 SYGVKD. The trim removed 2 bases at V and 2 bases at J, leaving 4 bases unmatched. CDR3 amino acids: CAISEGSSGTYEQYF. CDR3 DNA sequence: TGTGCCATCAGTGAGGGATCTAGCGGGACCTACGAGCAGTACTTC.